The text below deals with one T cell receptor beta chain. Its antigen is currently unknown. These data come from a study of blood T cells in healthy people across ages. Whole-study findings and limits: Naive T cell percentage showed a strong correlation with TCR beta diversity.

PBMCs were isolated at a quantity of at least 7 million per sample. With a J-beta primer mix and a sample-barcoded 5' primer, a second PCR ran roughly 6 to 11 cycles. Template switching added a 12-random-nucleotide identifier to every cDNA molecule. TCRdb used MiXCR to reprocess the 5' RACE reads, holding one entry per CDR3 protein. Of over 950,000 distinct CDR3 sequences in the sample, under 40% were seen once. The specimen sequenced was blood. The sequence was obtained from a man younger than 35 in good health.

CDR3 in DNA: TGTGCCAGCAGCCCGCTTGACGACAAGGTGTACACTGAAGCTTTCTTT. The encoded protein is CASSPLDDKVYTEAFF. The chain joins TRBV7-9 to TRBJ1-1, with D unclear. The CDR3 consists of 16 residues. Germline CDR1 SEHNR, CDR2 FQNEAQ (reference sequence). V dropped 5 bases and J dropped 3 bases, with 19 bases sitting between them.